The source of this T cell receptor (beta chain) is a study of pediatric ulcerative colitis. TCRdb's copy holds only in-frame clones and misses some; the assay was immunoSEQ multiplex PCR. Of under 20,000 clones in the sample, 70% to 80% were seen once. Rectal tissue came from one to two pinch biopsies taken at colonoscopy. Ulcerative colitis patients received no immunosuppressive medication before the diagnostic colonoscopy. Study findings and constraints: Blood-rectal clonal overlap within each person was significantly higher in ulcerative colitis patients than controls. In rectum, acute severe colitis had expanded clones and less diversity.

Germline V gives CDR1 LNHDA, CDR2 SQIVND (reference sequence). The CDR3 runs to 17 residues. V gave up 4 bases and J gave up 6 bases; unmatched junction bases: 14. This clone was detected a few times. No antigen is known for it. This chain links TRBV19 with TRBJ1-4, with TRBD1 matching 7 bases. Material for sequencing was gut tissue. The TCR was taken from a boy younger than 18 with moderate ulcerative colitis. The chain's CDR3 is CASSSRSGGGRDEKLFF. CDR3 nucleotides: TGTGCCAGTAGTAGTAGATCCGGAGGGGGCCGGGATGAAAAACTGTTTTTT.